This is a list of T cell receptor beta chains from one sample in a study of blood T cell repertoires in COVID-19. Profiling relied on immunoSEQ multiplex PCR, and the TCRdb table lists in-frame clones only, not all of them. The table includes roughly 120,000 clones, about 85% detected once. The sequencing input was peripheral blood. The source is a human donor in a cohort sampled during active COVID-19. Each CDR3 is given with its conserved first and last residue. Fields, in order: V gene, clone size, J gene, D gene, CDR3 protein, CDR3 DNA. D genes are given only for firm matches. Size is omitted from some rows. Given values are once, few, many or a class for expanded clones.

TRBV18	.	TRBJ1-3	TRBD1	CASSPDRGEGNTIYF	TGTGCCAGCTCTCCGGACAGGGGAGAAGGAAACACCATATATTTT
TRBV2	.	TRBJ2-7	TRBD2	CASSVPGGRTYEQYF	TGTGCCAGCAGTGTCCCGGGAGGGAGGACGTACGAGCAGTACTTC
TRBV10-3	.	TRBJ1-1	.	CAIRAGRDTEAFF	TGTGCCATCAGGGCCGGGAGAGACACTGAAGCTTTCTTT
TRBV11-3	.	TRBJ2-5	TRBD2	CASSLRTSGSETQYF	TGTGCCAGCAGCTTAAGGACTAGCGGGTCAGAGACCCAGTACTTC
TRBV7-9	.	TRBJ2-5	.	CASSTGYLETQYF	TGTGCCAGCAGCACAGGCTACCTGGAGACCCAGTACTTC
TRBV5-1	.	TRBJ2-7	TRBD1	CASSFGGQGSLEQYF	TGCGCCAGCAGCTTTGGGGGACAGGGATCCCTCGAGCAGTACTTC
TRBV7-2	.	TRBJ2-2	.	CASSQFVSAGELFF	TGTGCCAGCAGCCAATTCGTGTCGGCCGGGGAGCTGTTTTTT
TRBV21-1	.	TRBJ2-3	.	CASSKVYYRGYLKDTQYF	TGTGCCAGCAGCAAAGTATACTACAGGGGCTATCTGAAAGATACGCAGTATTTT
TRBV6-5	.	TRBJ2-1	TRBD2	CASRLGTSGTNEQFF	TGTGCCAGCAGGCTTGGAACTAGCGGGACAAATGAGCAGTTCTTC
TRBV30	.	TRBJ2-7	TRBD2	CAWSVLRGTFKSSYEQYF	TGTGCCTGGAGTGTACTGCGGGGGACGTTTAAGAGCTCCTACGAGCAGTACTTC
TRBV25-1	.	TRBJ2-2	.	CASSLPRGGRNTGELFF	TGTGCCAGCAGTCTCCCTAGGGGGGGCAGGAACACCGGGGAGCTGTTTTTT
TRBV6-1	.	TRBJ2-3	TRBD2	CASSEGRTSGMPDTQYF	TGTGCCAGCAGTGAAGGGAGGACTAGCGGGATGCCAGATACGCAGTATTTT
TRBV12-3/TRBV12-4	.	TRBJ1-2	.	CATSTGVSGYTF	TGTGCCACGTCAACGGGTGTTAGTGGCTACACCTTC
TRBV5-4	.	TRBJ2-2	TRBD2	CASSVPSGRNTGELFF	TGTGCCAGCAGCGTACCCAGCGGGAGGAACACCGGGGAGCTGTTTTTT
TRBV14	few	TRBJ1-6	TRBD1	CASSQRGAGGPRSPLHF	TGTGCCAGCAGCCAAAGAGGAGCAGGGGGCCCGAGGTCACCCCTCCACTTT
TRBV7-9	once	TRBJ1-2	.	CASSPQVSDYGYTF	TGTGCCAGCAGCCCGCAGGTGTCAGACTATGGCTACACCTTC
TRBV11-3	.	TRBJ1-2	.	CASSLGHSGYTF	TGTGCCAGCAGCTTAGGACACAGTGGCTACACCTTC
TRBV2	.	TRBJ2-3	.	CASSEQGRPIDTQYF	TGTGCCAGCAGTGAACAGGGGCGTCCGATAGATACGCAGTATTTT
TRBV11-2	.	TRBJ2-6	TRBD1	CASTGTVFSGANVLTF	TGTGCCAGCACCGGGACAGTCTTCTCTGGGGCCAACGTCCTGACTTTC
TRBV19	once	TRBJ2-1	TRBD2	CASRSSGAYNEQFF	TGTGCCAGTCGTTCTAGCGGGGCCTACAATGAGCAGTTCTTC
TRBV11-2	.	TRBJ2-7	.	CASSLRPASSYEQYF	TGTGCCAGCAGCTTACGGCCCGCTAGCTCCTACGAGCAGTACTTC
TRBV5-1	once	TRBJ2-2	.	CASSFLAQGILTGELFF	TGCGCCAGCAGCTTTCTTGCACAGGGTATCTTAACCGGGGAGCTGTTTTTT
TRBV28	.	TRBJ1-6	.	CASRFISDGPAVAPLHF	TGTGCCAGCAGATTTATTTCGGACGGGCCAGCGGTAGCACCCCTCCACTTT
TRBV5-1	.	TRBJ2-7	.	CASSLERETYEQYF	TGCGCCAGCAGCTTGGAACGGGAGACCTACGAGCAGTACTTC
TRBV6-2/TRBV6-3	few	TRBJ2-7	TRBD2	CASSYLLAGGSYEQYF	TGTGCCAGCAGTTACCTACTAGCGGGAGGGTCCTACGAGCAGTACTTC
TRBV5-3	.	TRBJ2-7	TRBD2	CARSYLIAGVKYEQYF	TGTGCCAGAAGCTACCTAATAGCGGGAGTTAAGTACGAGCAGTACTTC